This TCR beta chain emerged from a study of neurological immune-mediated disorders. Notes on the study in general: There was no association between the multiple sclerosis repertoire cluster and any clinical or MRI feature. Among expanded clones, no CDR3 amino acid sequences were shared across subjects, a pattern suggesting private repertoires in all groups.

This CDR3 is 16 amino acids long. Germline assignment: CDR1 LNHNV and CDR2 YYDKDF (reference sequence). V gave up 0 bases and J gave up 3 bases, with 12 bases separating them. This clonotype was seen many times. Its specificity is not known. The method for making cDNA was 5'RACE, and it used 10-nucleotide random UMIs. Each CDR3 protein is one row after TCRdb ran MiXCR on the 5' RACE reads. The profile shows roughly 74,000 distinct CDR3 sequences, less than 5.5% of them singletons. Sequenced: PBMCs. The chain recombines TRBV15 with TRBJ1-5, with D unresolved. This TCR was recovered from a man aged 18-30 years with multiple sclerosis. CDR3 coding DNA: TGTGCCACCAGCAGAGATTCGGCAGGTTTCAATCAGCCCCAGCATTTT. Amino acids: CATSRDSAGFNQPQHF.